Listed here is a single T cell receptor (beta chain). The data belong to a study of PD-1 blockade in classical Hodgkin lymphoma. This CDR3 is built from 12 residues. The trim removed 3 bases at V and 13 bases at J, leaving 4 bases unmatched. Per germline, CDR1 LNHDA and CDR2 SQIVND (reference sequence). Libraries were prepared by immunoSEQ multiplex PCR; TCRdb keeps only in-frame clonotypes and omits some of them. Here the sample spans fewer than 35,000 clones, about four fifths being singletons. The sample's time point: cycle 4 day 1 (C4D1), after more than five weeks of nivolumab. All patients relapsed after autologous stem cell transplantation, and brentuximab vedotin exposure varied. The study recorded best responses of complete response, partial response or progressive disease.

The sequenced sample was peripheral blood mononuclear cells (PBMCs), obtained before the fourth cycle of nivolumab. This sequence originates from a human donor with classical Hodgkin lymphoma. The J gene is TRBJ2-1, the V gene TRBV19; 9 bases match TRBD1. The CDR3 DNA reads TGTGCCAGTAGTATTGGGGACAGGGATCAGTTCTTC. Its translation is CASSIGDRDQFF.